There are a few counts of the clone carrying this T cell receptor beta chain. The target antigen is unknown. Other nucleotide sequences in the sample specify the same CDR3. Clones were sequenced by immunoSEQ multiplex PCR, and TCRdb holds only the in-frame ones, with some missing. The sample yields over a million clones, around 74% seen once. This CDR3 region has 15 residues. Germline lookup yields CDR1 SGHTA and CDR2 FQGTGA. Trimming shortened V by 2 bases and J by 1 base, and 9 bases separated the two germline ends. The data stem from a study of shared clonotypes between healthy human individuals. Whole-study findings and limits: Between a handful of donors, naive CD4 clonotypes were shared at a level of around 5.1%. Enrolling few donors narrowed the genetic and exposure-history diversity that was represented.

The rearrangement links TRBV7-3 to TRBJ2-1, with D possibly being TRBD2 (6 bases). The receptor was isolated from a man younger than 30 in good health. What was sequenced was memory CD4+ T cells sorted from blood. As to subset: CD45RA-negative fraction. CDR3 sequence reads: CASSLGTSSYNEQFF. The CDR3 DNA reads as TGTGCCAGCAGCTTAGGGACTTCGTCCTACAATGAGCAGTTCTTC.